This entry features one T cell receptor (beta chain) sequence. The data originate from a study of PD-L1 blockade in urothelial cancer. Method: immunoSEQ multiplex PCR; TCRdb's copy keeps in-frame clones and lacks some. The sample records about 26,000 clones, approximately 86% being singletons. The CDR3 totals 16 residues. CDR1 and CDR2 (germline): SGHVS, FQNEAQ. After removal of 1 base from V and 2 bases from J, the junction contained 5 bases not matched to a gene. The gene calls are TRBV7-8 and TRBJ2-1; 7 positions agree with TRBD2. The sample here was PBMCs, taken around atezolizumab (anti-PD-L1) treatment. The TCR originated in a man aged 55 to 70 with urothelial cancer. CDR3 in DNA: TGTGCCAGCAGCTTAGAACGGGACTATACCTACAATGAGCAGTTCTTC. Its protein is CASSLERDYTYNEQFF.